The rows below give T cell receptor beta chains drawn from one sample of a study of cytomegalovirus exposure and HLA in healthy donors. Profiling relied on immunoSEQ multiplex PCR, and the TCRdb table lists in-frame clones only, not all of them. This repertoire shows 120,000 or so clones, just over 75% found once; its top ten account for roughly 12%. Source material: PBMCs. The receptors originated from a man younger than 40 in good health and CMV-seropositive. Both conserved end residues are part of each CDR3. The order of the fields is clone size, J gene, V gene, D gene, CDR3 DNA, CDR3 protein. A D gene is named only where the DNA matches it firmly. A row's size may be missing; if present it is once, few, many or a size class.

abundance: few
j_gene: TRBJ1-3
v_gene: TRBV7-9
d_gene: TRBD1
CDR3nt: TGTGCCAGCAGCTCGACAGGGCTGGGATCTGGAAACACCATATATTTT
CDR3aa: CASSSTGLGSGNTIYF

abundance: .
j_gene: TRBJ2-2
v_gene: TRBV27
d_gene: TRBD1
CDR3nt: TGTGCCAGCAGTTGGACAGGGGCAAACACCGGGGAGCTGGTTTTT
CDR3aa: CASSWTGANTGELVF

abundance: .
j_gene: TRBJ1-1
v_gene: TRBV27
d_gene: .
CDR3nt: TGTGCCAGCAGTTGGGGGGGGGCTCTGAACACTGAAGCTTTCTTT
CDR3aa: CASSWGGALNTEAFF

abundance: .
j_gene: TRBJ2-3
v_gene: TRBV29-1
d_gene: TRBD2
CDR3nt: TGCAGCGTTGAGGACGGGACTAGCGGGGGCACGACGCAGTATTTT
CDR3aa: CSVEDGTSGGTTQYF

abundance: .
j_gene: TRBJ2-5
v_gene: TRBV5-8
d_gene: .
CDR3nt: TGTGCCAGCAGCTTGGGAGGGATTAAGGAGACCCAGTACTTC
CDR3aa: CASSLGGIKETQYF

abundance: .
j_gene: TRBJ2-3
v_gene: TRBV7-7
d_gene: TRBD2
CDR3nt: TGTGCTAGCAGCCAGCTAGCGGGGGCTAGCACAGATACGCAGTATTTT
CDR3aa: CASSQLAGASTDTQYF

abundance: .
j_gene: TRBJ1-1
v_gene: TRBV19
d_gene: .
CDR3nt: TGTGCCAGTAGTACCCCAGGGGCCGCCGCTGAAGCTTTCTTT
CDR3aa: CASSTPGAAAEAFF

abundance: .
j_gene: TRBJ2-5
v_gene: TRBV7-9
d_gene: TRBD2
CDR3nt: TGTGCCAGCAGCTTATCTACTAGCGGGGAGCGAGAGACCCAGTACTTC
CDR3aa: CASSLSTSGERETQYF

abundance: .
j_gene: TRBJ2-7
v_gene: TRBV29-1
d_gene: TRBD2
CDR3nt: TGCAGTGTTGCCAATATAGCGGGGTTCTCCTACGAGCAGTACTTC
CDR3aa: CSVANIAGFSYEQYF

abundance: .
j_gene: TRBJ1-6
v_gene: TRBV4-3
d_gene: TRBD1
CDR3nt: TGCGCCAGCAGCCAAGTGTGGGACAGGGGATTCAATTCACCCCTCCACTTT
CDR3aa: CASSQVWDRGFNSPLHF

abundance: .
j_gene: TRBJ2-7
v_gene: TRBV28
d_gene: TRBD2
CDR3nt: TGTGCCAGCATGGAACTAGCGGGGGGGCTGTCCCACGAGCAGTACTTC
CDR3aa: CASMELAGGLSHEQYF

abundance: once
j_gene: TRBJ2-7
v_gene: TRBV4-2
d_gene: TRBD2
CDR3nt: TGTGCCAGCAGCCAAGGGCTAGCGGGGAAATTCGACGAGCAGTACTTC
CDR3aa: CASSQGLAGKFDEQYF

abundance: .
j_gene: TRBJ2-3
v_gene: TRBV14
d_gene: .
CDR3nt: TGTGCCAGCAGCCAAGTTTTCGGACGGACTAGCACAGATACGCAGTATTTT
CDR3aa: CASSQVFGRTSTDTQYF

abundance: .
j_gene: TRBJ1-3
v_gene: TRBV11-2
d_gene: .
CDR3nt: TGTGCCAGCAGCTTAGAGGGCAGGCCGAGCTCTGGAAACACCATATATTTT
CDR3aa: CASSLEGRPSSGNTIYF

abundance: once
j_gene: TRBJ2-7
v_gene: TRBV7-2
d_gene: TRBD2
CDR3nt: TGTGCCAGCAGCCCCAGCGGGGGCAGCTACGAGCAGTACTTC
CDR3aa: CASSPSGGSYEQYF

abundance: .
j_gene: TRBJ1-6
v_gene: TRBV6-1
d_gene: .
CDR3nt: TGTGCCAGCAGTGAAAGACCCACCGGAGGGTCGGGATCACCCCTCCACTTT
CDR3aa: CASSERPTGGSGSPLHF

abundance: .
j_gene: TRBJ2-7
v_gene: TRBV5-5
d_gene: TRBD1
CDR3nt: TGTGCCAGCAGCTGGACAGGGATTGAGCAGTACTTC
CDR3aa: CASSWTGIEQYF

abundance: .
j_gene: TRBJ1-1
v_gene: TRBV5-1
d_gene: .
CDR3nt: TGCGCCAGCAGCCGGACTGTTTTGGGGAACACTGAAGCTTTCTTT
CDR3aa: CASSRTVLGNTEAFF

abundance: .
j_gene: TRBJ2-5
v_gene: TRBV30
d_gene: TRBD2
CDR3nt: TGTGCCTGGAGAGCTAGCGGGGGTGGGGAGACCCAGTACTTC
CDR3aa: CAWRASGGGETQYF

abundance: .
j_gene: TRBJ1-1
v_gene: TRBV4-2
d_gene: .
CDR3nt: TGTGCCAGCAGCCCTCTAGAAGGAATGAACACTGAAGCTTTCTTT
CDR3aa: CASSPLEGMNTEAFF

abundance: .
j_gene: TRBJ2-2
v_gene: TRBV2
d_gene: TRBD2
CDR3nt: TGTGCCAGCAGTGAAAGGGCGGGGGGGGGCGCCGGGGAGCTGTTTTTT
CDR3aa: CASSERAGGGAGELFF

abundance: .
j_gene: TRBJ1-1
v_gene: TRBV27
d_gene: TRBD1
CDR3nt: TGTGCCAGCAGAGACAGGGGGTTGAACACTGAAGCTTTCTTT
CDR3aa: CASRDRGLNTEAFF

abundance: .
j_gene: TRBJ1-2
v_gene: TRBV10-1
d_gene: .
CDR3nt: TGCGCCAGCAGCCCGCCAGGGGATAACTATGGCTACACCTTC
CDR3aa: CASSPPGDNYGYTF

abundance: few
j_gene: TRBJ1-1
v_gene: TRBV10-3
d_gene: .
CDR3nt: TGTGCCATCAGTGAGTCAGGGGGCACTGAAGCTTTCTTT
CDR3aa: CAISESGGTEAFF

abundance: .
j_gene: TRBJ2-7
v_gene: TRBV27
d_gene: .
CDR3nt: TGTGCCAGCAGTACCACCGACAGCATCTCCTACGAGCAGTACTTC
CDR3aa: CASSTTDSISYEQYF

abundance: .
j_gene: TRBJ2-6
v_gene: TRBV19
d_gene: TRBD2
CDR3nt: TGTGCCAGTGAGCGGGGATCTGGGGCCAACGTCCTGACTTTC
CDR3aa: CASERGSGANVLTF

abundance: once
j_gene: TRBJ2-5
v_gene: TRBV6-1
d_gene: .
CDR3nt: TGTGCCAGCAGTGAATCAAGGGGCTCGCTCGAGACCCAGTACTTC
CDR3aa: CASSESRGSLETQYF

abundance: .
j_gene: TRBJ2-7
v_gene: TRBV11-2
d_gene: TRBD1
CDR3nt: TGTGCCAGCCGCGCGGGGACAGGGATTACCTACGAGCAGTACTTC
CDR3aa: CASRAGTGITYEQYF

abundance: .
j_gene: TRBJ2-2
v_gene: TRBV2
d_gene: TRBD2
CDR3nt: TGTGCCAGCAGGGAGGGACTAGCGGGGGGTAACACCGGGGAGCTGTTTTTT
CDR3aa: CASREGLAGGNTGELFF

abundance: .
j_gene: TRBJ1-6
v_gene: TRBV2
d_gene: TRBD1
CDR3nt: TGTGCCAGCAGTCCGGACAGGGGGCGTTCACCCCTCCACTTT
CDR3aa: CASSPDRGRSPLHF

abundance: .
j_gene: TRBJ2-3
v_gene: TRBV5-1
d_gene: .
CDR3nt: TGCGCCAGCAGCTTGGCCTACCTCGTGACAGATACGCAGTATTTT
CDR3aa: CASSLAYLVTDTQYF

abundance: .
j_gene: TRBJ2-1
v_gene: TRBV30
d_gene: TRBD1
CDR3nt: TGTGCCTGGAGCGGGACAGGGTCCTTTCCGAGCCATGAGCAGTTCTTC
CDR3aa: CAWSGTGSFPSHEQFF

abundance: .
j_gene: TRBJ1-1
v_gene: TRBV19
d_gene: .
CDR3nt: TGTGCCAGTCGCCTTACGAGGGGGGGGGTTGAAGCTTTCTTT
CDR3aa: CASRLTRGGVEAFF

abundance: .
j_gene: TRBJ2-5
v_gene: TRBV27
d_gene: .
CDR3nt: TGTGCCAGCGGCATGGACACACGGGAGCAGTACTTC
CDR3aa: CASGMDTREQYF

abundance: .
j_gene: TRBJ1-6
v_gene: TRBV11-2
d_gene: TRBD1
CDR3nt: TGTGCCAGCAGCTTAGGGGACAGCCTGGCGTCCCTCCACTTT
CDR3aa: CASSLGDSLASLHF

abundance: .
j_gene: TRBJ2-1
v_gene: TRBV10-3
d_gene: .
CDR3nt: TGTGCCATCAGTGAAGGTCAGACTGACAATGAGCAGTTCTTC
CDR3aa: CAISEGQTDNEQFF

abundance: few
j_gene: TRBJ1-3
v_gene: TRBV6-6
d_gene: .
CDR3nt: TGTGCCAGCAGGGAGGGTGGGGGGGGCTCTGGAAACACCATATATTTT
CDR3aa: CASREGGGGSGNTIYF

abundance: .
j_gene: TRBJ2-1
v_gene: TRBV4-1
d_gene: .
CDR3nt: TGCGCCAGCAGCCAAGCGGGGGTTTCTGAGCAGTTCTTC
CDR3aa: CASSQAGVSEQFF

abundance: once
j_gene: TRBJ2-7
v_gene: TRBV7-6
d_gene: TRBD1
CDR3nt: TGTGCCAGCAGCCCCCGGCGAACAGGGGGCGAGCAGTACTTC
CDR3aa: CASSPRRTGGEQYF

abundance: .
j_gene: TRBJ2-5
v_gene: TRBV7-6
d_gene: TRBD2
CDR3nt: TGTGCCAGCAGCCCCCGGACTAGCGGGGGGTTAGAGACCCAGTACTTC
CDR3aa: CASSPRTSGGLETQYF

abundance: .
j_gene: TRBJ2-3
v_gene: TRBV4-1
d_gene: TRBD2
CDR3nt: TGCGCCAGCAGCCAAGGGACCCTACTAGCGCAGTGGGGAGATACGCAGTATTTT
CDR3aa: CASSQGTLLAQWGDTQYF

abundance: .
j_gene: TRBJ2-7
v_gene: TRBV28
d_gene: .
CDR3nt: TGTGCCAGCAGTTTACTGCAGGGGTACCGGCAGTACTTC
CDR3aa: CASSLLQGYRQYF

abundance: once
j_gene: TRBJ2-1
v_gene: TRBV28
d_gene: TRBD2
CDR3nt: TGTGCCAGCAGACCCCCGGGACTAGCCTACTATGAGCAGTTCTTC
CDR3aa: CASRPPGLAYYEQFF

abundance: once
j_gene: TRBJ2-1
v_gene: TRBV5-4
d_gene: TRBD2
CDR3nt: TGTGCCAGCAGCTTGGCTGGCGGGGGGGTGCAGTTCTTC
CDR3aa: CASSLAGGGVQFF

abundance: .
j_gene: TRBJ2-4
v_gene: TRBV5-1
d_gene: TRBD1
CDR3nt: TGCGCCAGCAGCGCCCGGGACAGGGGTCCAGCCAAAAACATTCAGTACTTC
CDR3aa: CASSARDRGPAKNIQYF

abundance: .
j_gene: TRBJ1-2
v_gene: TRBV10-3
d_gene: .
CDR3nt: TGTGCCATCAGTGATGGGGGCAGGGCAAACTATGGCTACACCTTC
CDR3aa: CAISDGGRANYGYTF

abundance: .
j_gene: TRBJ1-1
v_gene: TRBV29-1
d_gene: .
CDR3nt: TGCAGCGTTGAACTGAGGTTTAAGCTGGTAGAAGCTTTCTTT
CDR3aa: CSVELRFKLVEAFF

abundance: .
j_gene: TRBJ2-3
v_gene: TRBV4-3
d_gene: TRBD1
CDR3nt: TGCGCCAGCAGCCAGTACAGGGGGGACGGCACAGATACGCAGTATTTT
CDR3aa: CASSQYRGDGTDTQYF